These 14 T cell receptor beta chains were all obtained from the same sample, sequenced in a study of blood T cell repertoires in COVID-19. The data were produced by immunoSEQ multiplex PCR, yet TCRdb's version contains in-frame clones alone and is incomplete. This sample has about 63,000 clones; around 83% occur once, and the top ten carry roughly 6%. Sequenced material: peripheral blood. The origin of the receptors is a human donor in a cohort sampled during active COVID-19.

The rearrangement links TRBV9 to TRBJ1-3; tentatively, D is TRBD1 (5 bases). The germline V gene has CDR1 SGDLS and CDR2 YYNGEE. Between the trimmed V and J ends, which lost 0 bases and 4 bases, there was a span of 11 bases. The CDR3 is made up of 15 amino acids. DNA of the CDR3: TGTGCCAGCAGCGTAGTAGCAGGGAACGGAAACACCATATATTTT. This translates into CASSVVAGNGNTIYF. Complete variable domain (other parts from reference TRBV9 and TRBJ1-3): DSGVTQTPKHLITATGQRVTLRCSPRSGDLSVYWYQQSLDQGLQFLIQYYNGEERAKGNILERFSAQQFPDLHSELNLSSLELGDSALYFCASSVVAGNGNTIYFGEGSWLTVV.

The chain recombines TRBV11-2 with TRBJ2-2; D unclear. Germline CDR1 is SGHAT and CDR2 is FQNNGV. The CDR3 is 13 residues long. Trimming stripped 7 bases from V and 4 bases from J, with 10 bases between. CDR3 loop: CASNRVGTGELFF. The CDR3 region has the DNA TGTGCCAGCAATCGTGTCGGCACCGGGGAGCTGTTTTTT.

This chain links TRBV5-8 with TRBJ2-7; maybe TRBD1 (6 bases). The length of the CDR3 is 15 residues. The germline V gene has CDR1 SGHTS and CDR2 YDEGEE. V was cut by 0 bases and J by 3 bases, with 13 bases left in between. The CDR3 coding sequence is TGTGCCAGCAGCTTGGACAGGGTCTACGACTACGAGCAGTACTTC. As protein: CASSLDRVYDYEQYF.

The chain carries TRBV18 and TRBJ1-2, with D possibly being TRBD1 (6 bases). CDR1 is KGHSH and CDR2 is LQKENI in the germline V gene. The CDR3 sequence is 15 residues long. V was cut by 1 base and J by 11 bases, with 20 bases left in between. The chain's CDR3 is CASSPLTQGGVGYTF. The CDR3 coding sequence is TGTGCCAGCTCACCACTGACACAGGGTGGTGTGGGGTACACCTTC. Full variable domain (rest looked up from reference TRBV18 and TRBJ1-2): NAGVMQNPRHLVRRRGQEARLRCSPMKGHSHVYWYRQLPEEGLKFMVYLQKENIIDESGMPKERFSAEFPKEGPSILRIQQVVRGDSAAYFCASSPLTQGGVGYTFGSGTRLTVV.

The rearrangement uses TRBV7-8 and TRBJ2-3; 8 bases line up with TRBD2. J gave up 0 bases and V 5 bases, and 7 bases lay outside the gene matches. The CDR3 is 16 amino acids. Germline V CDR1 and CDR2: SGHVS, FQNEAQ. This CDR3 reads CASSKLAASSTDTQYF. Written as DNA, the CDR3 is TGTGCCAGCAGCAAACTAGCGGCCTCTAGCACAGATACGCAGTATTTT.

The rearrangement links TRBV12-3 or TRBV12-4 to TRBJ2-6; 10 nucleotides align to TRBD1. J gave up 18 bases and V 4 bases, and 3 bases lay outside the gene matches. This CDR3 spans 11 amino acids. The CDR3 protein is CASSYRDRGTF. CDR3 coding DNA: TGTGCCAGCAGTTATAGGGACAGGGGGACTTTC.

V gene TRBV30 combines with J gene TRBJ2-7; D might be TRBD2 (5 bases). CDR3 length: 17 amino acids. V lost 0 bases, J lost 7 bases, and 25 bases lay in between. The germline V gene has CDR1 GTSNPN and CDR2 SVGIG (reference sequence). CDR3 DNA sequence: TGTGCCTGGAGTGTTCTGAGGGTGTCTACCTCCCCCCGGGAGCAGTACTTC. It translates to CAWSVLRVSTSPREQYF. Using reference TRBV30 and TRBJ2-7 for the parts outside the CDR3, the full variable domain is SQTIHQWPATLVQPVGSPLSLECTVEGTSNPNLYWYRQAAGRGLQLLFYSVGIGQISSEVPQNLSASRPQDRQFILSSKKLLLSDSGFYLCAWSVLRVSTSPREQYFGPGTRLTVT.

The CDR3 DNA is TGTGCCAGCAATACTCCAGGGACAGGGTCCGACGAGCAGTACTTC. Translated, it gives CASNTPGTGSDEQYF. The V and J genes are TRBV2 and TRBJ2-7; 9 nucleotides line up with TRBD1. The germline V gene has CDR1 SNHLY and CDR2 FYNNEI. V lost 7 bases to trimming and J lost 5 bases; unmatched junction nucleotides: 12. The CDR3 sequence is 15 residues long.

The V gene is TRBV11-2, the J gene TRBJ2-7; maybe TRBD2 (5 bases). The V gene's germline CDR1 is SGHAT and CDR2 FQNNGV. Deletions cut 4 bases from V and 0 bases from J, with 19 bases between. CDR3 length: 17 residues. CDR3 protein: CASSSLRSDSSSYEQYF. In DNA form, the CDR3 reads TGTGCCAGCAGCTCCCTGCGCTCGGACTCTAGCTCCTACGAGCAGTACTTC.

The chain links TRBV10-3 to TRBJ2-6; 8 nucleotides agree with TRBD2. Per germline, CDR1 ENHRY and CDR2 SYGVKD. This CDR3 is 17 amino acids long. The ends lost 10 bases at V and 4 bases at J; junction bases unmatched: 15. The CDR3 DNA sequence: TGTGCCACCCGGACTCAGCGGGGGATAGGGGGGGCCAACGTCCTGACTTTC. This sequence encodes CATRTQRGIGGANVLTF.

The chain is built from TRBV19 and TRBJ2-5, with 12 bases identical to TRBD1. The trim removed 7 bases at V and 11 bases at J, leaving 8 bases unmatched. This CDR3 has 13 residues. Germline V gives CDR1 LNHDA, CDR2 SQIVND (reference sequence). The CDR3 sequence is CASMGQGAREQYF. DNA of the CDR3: TGTGCCAGTATGGGACAGGGGGCGCGGGAGCAGTACTTC.

The rearrangement links TRBV5-5 to TRBJ1-4, with TRBD1 matching 10 bases. The CDR3 is 17 residues long. With V trimmed by 4 bases and J by 6 bases, 12 bases remained unmatched. CDR1 is SGHKS, CDR2 YYEKEE, per germline (reference sequence). DNA for the CDR3: TGTGCCAGCAGCCCACGGGACAGGGGCCCCGGGGATGAAAAACTGTTTTTT. Amino acids: CASSPRDRGPGDEKLFF.

V usage is TRBV18 and J usage is TRBJ1-1; D uncertain. Germline CDR1 is KGHSH and CDR2 is LQKENI. V was pared by 0 bases and J by 10 bases, with 18 bases between. The CDR3 is made up of 15 amino acids. CDR3 DNA: TGTGCCAGCTCACCACCCAACGATGTCCCGGGAGGAGCTTTCTTT. This sequence encodes CASSPPNDVPGGAFF. Using reference TRBV18 and TRBJ1-1 for the parts outside the CDR3, the full variable domain is NAGVMQNPRHLVRRRGQEARLRCSPMKGHSHVYWYRQLPEEGLKFMVYLQKENIIDESGMPKERFSAEFPKEGPSILRIQQVVRGDSAAYFCASSPPNDVPGGAFFGQGTRLTVV.

The chain couples TRBV7-9 to TRBJ1-1; no definite D call. CDR3 length: 12 residues. Trimming removed 3 bases from V and 3 bases from J, with 5 bases in between. Germline V gene sequence: CDR1 SEHNR, CDR2 FQNEAQ (reference sequence). The DNA for the CDR3 is TGTGCCAGCAGCTTCTCGGACACTGAAGCTTTCTTT. As protein: CASSFSDTEAFF.